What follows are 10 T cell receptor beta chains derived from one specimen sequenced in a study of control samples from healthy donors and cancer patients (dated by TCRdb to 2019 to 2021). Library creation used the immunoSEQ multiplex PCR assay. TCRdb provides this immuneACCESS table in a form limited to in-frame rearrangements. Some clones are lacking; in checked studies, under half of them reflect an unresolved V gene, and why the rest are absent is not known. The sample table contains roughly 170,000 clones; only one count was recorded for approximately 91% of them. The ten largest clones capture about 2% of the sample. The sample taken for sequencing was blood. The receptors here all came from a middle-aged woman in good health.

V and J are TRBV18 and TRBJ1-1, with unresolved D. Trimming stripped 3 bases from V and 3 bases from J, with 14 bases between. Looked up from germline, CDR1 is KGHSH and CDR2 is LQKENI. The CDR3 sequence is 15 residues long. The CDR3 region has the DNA TGTGCCAGCTCACCCCCTGCCGGGTGGGACACTGAAGCTTTCTTT. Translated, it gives CASSPPAGWDTEAFF.

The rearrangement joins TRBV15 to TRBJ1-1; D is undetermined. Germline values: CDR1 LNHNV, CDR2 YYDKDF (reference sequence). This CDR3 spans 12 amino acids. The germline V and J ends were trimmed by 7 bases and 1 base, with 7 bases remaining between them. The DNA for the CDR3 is TGTGCCACCACCGACTGGAACACTGAAGCTTTCTTT. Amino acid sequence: CATTDWNTEAFF.

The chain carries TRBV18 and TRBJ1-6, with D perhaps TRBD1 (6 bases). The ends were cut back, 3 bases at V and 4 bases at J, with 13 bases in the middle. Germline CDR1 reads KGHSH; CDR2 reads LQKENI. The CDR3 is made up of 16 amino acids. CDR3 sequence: CASSPGTDRYNSPLHF. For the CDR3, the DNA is TGTGCCAGCTCACCCGGGACCGACAGGTATAATTCACCCCTCCACTTT.

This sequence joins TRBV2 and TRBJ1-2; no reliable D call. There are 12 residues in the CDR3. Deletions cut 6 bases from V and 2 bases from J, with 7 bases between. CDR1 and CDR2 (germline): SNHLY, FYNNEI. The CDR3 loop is CASRGTNYGYTF. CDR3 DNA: TGTGCCAGCAGGGGTACCAACTATGGCTACACCTTC.

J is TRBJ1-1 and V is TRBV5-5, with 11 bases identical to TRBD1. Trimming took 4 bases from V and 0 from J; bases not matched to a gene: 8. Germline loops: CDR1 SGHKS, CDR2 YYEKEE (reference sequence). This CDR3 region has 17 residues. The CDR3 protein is CASSPGQGGYMNTEAFF. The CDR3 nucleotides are TGTGCCAGCAGCCCGGGACAGGGGGGATACATGAACACTGAAGCTTTCTTT.

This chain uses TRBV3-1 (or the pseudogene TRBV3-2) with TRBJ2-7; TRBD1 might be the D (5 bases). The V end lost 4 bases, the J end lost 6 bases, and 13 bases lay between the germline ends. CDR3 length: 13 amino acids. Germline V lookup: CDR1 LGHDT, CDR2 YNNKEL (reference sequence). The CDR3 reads CASSRTQGGEQYF. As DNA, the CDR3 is TGTGCCAGCAGCCGGACCCAGGGTGGCGAGCAGTACTTC.

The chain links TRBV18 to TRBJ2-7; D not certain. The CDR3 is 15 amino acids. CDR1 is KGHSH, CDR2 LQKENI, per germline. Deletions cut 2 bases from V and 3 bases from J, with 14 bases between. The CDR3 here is CASSPMDARIYEQYF. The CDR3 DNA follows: TGTGCCAGCTCACCAATGGACGCGAGGATCTACGAGCAGTACTTC.

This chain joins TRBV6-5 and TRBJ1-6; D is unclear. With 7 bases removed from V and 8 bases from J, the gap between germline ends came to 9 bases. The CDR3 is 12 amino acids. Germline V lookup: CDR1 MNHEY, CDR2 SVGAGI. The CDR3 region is CASKDSDSPLHF. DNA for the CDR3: TGTGCCAGCAAGGACTCAGATTCACCCCTCCACTTT.

In DNA, the CDR3 is TGTGCCAGCAGCTTAGGGGCGGTCAGGGGGGACGGGCAGTACTTC. This translates into CASSLGAVRGDGQYF. The chain combines TRBV7-9 with TRBJ2-7, with a weak D call TRBD1 (7 bases). V was pared by 1 base and J by 9 bases, with 19 bases between. Germline V CDR1 and CDR2: SEHNR, FQNEAQ (reference sequence). CDR3 size: 15 residues.

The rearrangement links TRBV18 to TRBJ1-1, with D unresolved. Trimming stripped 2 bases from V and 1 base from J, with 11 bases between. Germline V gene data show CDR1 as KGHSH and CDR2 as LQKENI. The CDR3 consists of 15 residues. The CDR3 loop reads CASSPGPAENTEAFF. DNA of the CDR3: TGTGCCAGCTCACCAGGCCCGGCTGAGAACACTGAAGCTTTCTTT.